The 27 T cell receptor beta chains given below trace back to one sample, sequenced in a study of PD-1 blockade in classical Hodgkin lymphoma. Only in-frame clones appear in the TCRdb table, and some are missing; sequencing was by immunoSEQ multiplex PCR. Of 35,000 to 45,000 clones in the sample, more than 65% were seen once. Each and every patient relapsed after autologous stem cell transplantation, and patients got differing brentuximab vedotin exposure. The sample here was peripheral blood mononuclear cells (PBMCs), taken before the second cycle of nivolumab. Receptor source: a human donor with classical Hodgkin lymphoma.

This clone has a handful of counts. This sequence joins TRBV4-1 and TRBJ2-1; TRBD2 aligns across 9 bases. This CDR3 has 16 residues. CDR1 MGHRA and CDR2 YSYEKL come from the germline V gene. The V segment lost 0 bases and the J segment 15 bases; nucleotides outside the gene matches: 15. The CDR3 nucleotides read TGCGCCAGCAGCCAAGATCCCGGGGCGGGGGGGCTGATCCGGTTCTTC. This encodes CASSQDPGAGGLIRFF.

This chain connects TRBV18 to TRBJ2-2; the D is unclear. Per the germline V gene, CDR1 is KGHSH and CDR2 is LQKENI. CDR3 size: 12 residues. Trimming removed 2 bases at V and 7 bases at J, with 5 bases between. The CDR3 sequence: CASSPWVGELFF. The CDR3 DNA is TGTGCCAGCTCACCATGGGTCGGGGAGCTGTTTTTT. Full variable domain (missing parts from reference TRBV18 and TRBJ2-2): NAGVMQNPRHLVRRRGQEARLRCSPMKGHSHVYWYRQLPEEGLKFMVYLQKENIIDESGMPKERFSAEFPKEGPSILRIQQVVRGDSAAYFCASSPWVGELFFGEGSRLTVL.

The J gene is TRBJ2-7, the V gene TRBV7-6; D may be TRBD1 or TRBD2 (5 bases each). The CDR3 spans 13 residues. The germline gives CDR1 SGHVS, CDR2 FNYEAQ. Trimming left V 5 bases short and J 0 bases short, with 8 bases between. The CDR3 nucleotides are TGTGCCAGCAGCCCGGGACCCTCCTACGAGCAGTACTTC. Protein sequence: CASSPGPSYEQYF.

This clone was seen only once. CDR3 nucleotide sequence: TGTGCCAGCAGTCTAGGGGGTACGAACACTGAAGCTTTCTTT. Its protein product is CASSLGGTNTEAFF. This chain links TRBV6-5 with TRBJ1-1; possible D gene TRBD1, 6 bases. Germline CDR1 is MNHEY and CDR2 is SVGAGI. Trimming took off 5 bases at V and 1 base at J, with 11 bases between the two ends. The CDR3 loop spans 14 amino acids.

This clone was seen more than once but under ten times. The J gene is TRBJ2-2, the V gene TRBV29-1, with a tentative D call TRBD1 (5 bases). The CDR3 runs to 14 residues. Germline V gene lookup returns CDR1 SQVTM and CDR2 ANQGSEA. V gave up 0 bases and J gave up 6 bases, with 11 bases separating them. The CDR3 nucleotides are TGCAGCGTTGAAGATTCTAAAGGGGCCGGGGAGCTGTTTTTT. Amino acid sequence: CSVEDSKGAGELFF.

V gene TRBV10-3 combines with J gene TRBJ1-1, with D uncertain. Trimming took off 5 bases at V and 1 base at J, with 5 bases between the two ends. Germline CDR1 reads ENHRY; CDR2 reads SYGVKD. This CDR3 comprises 12 residues. The chain's CDR3 is CAISPTNTEAFF. As DNA, the CDR3 is TGTGCCATCAGTCCAACGAACACTGAAGCTTTCTTT.

The chain employs TRBV7-2 and TRBJ2-7; 11 nucleotides agree with TRBD1. The CDR3 is 15 amino acids. The germline V gene has CDR1 SGHTA and CDR2 FQGNSA. V was pared by 1 base and J by 4 bases, with 3 bases of the junction left unmatched. For the CDR3, the DNA is TGTGCCAGCAGCTTAGAAGGACAGGGGGCTTACGAGCAGTACTTC. Its translation: CASSLEGQGAYEQYF.

The CDR3 protein is CASTHGTVTEAFF. The CDR3 region has the DNA TGTGCCAGCACTCACGGGACGGTCACTGAAGCTTTCTTT. The J gene is TRBJ1-1, the V gene TRBV6-6, with TRBD1 as a possible D gene (5 bases). Germline V gene data show CDR1 as MNHNY and CDR2 as SVGAGI (reference sequence). The CDR3 contains 13 residues. Trimming took 7 bases from V and 4 from J, leaving 13 bases between them.

The gene calls are TRBV11-2 and TRBJ2-6; no clear D gene. There are 14 residues in the CDR3. Trimming pared 3 bases from V and 1 base from J, leaving 4 bases between. Germline lookup yields CDR1 SGHAT and CDR2 FQNNGV. In nucleotides, the CDR3 is TGTGCCAGCAGCTTTAGATCTGGGGCCAACGTCCTGACTTTC. Protein: CASSFRSGANVLTF.

J is TRBJ2-5 and V is TRBV2; tentative D call: TRBD2 (5 bases). Trimming shortened V by 4 bases and J by 7 bases, and 16 bases separated the two germline ends. This CDR3 has 14 amino acids. Germline V gene data show CDR1 as SNHLY and CDR2 as FYNNEI. The CDR3 reads CASSATEWERTQYF. In nucleotides, the CDR3 is TGTGCCAGCAGTGCAACGGAGTGGGAGAGGACCCAGTACTTC.

The chain joins TRBV7-2 to TRBJ1-1; D remains ambiguous. The CDR3 consists of 15 residues. Germline CDR1 and CDR2: SGHTA and FQGNSA. V lost 4 bases and J 4 bases, leaving 16 bases between the germline ends. The CDR3 DNA reads TGTGCCAGCAGCTCTCGGGTCTTTATGGGCACTGAAGCTTTCTTT. Its translation is CASSSRVFMGTEAFF.

The V call is TRBV6-6, the J call TRBJ1-4; D is perhaps TRBD1 (6 bases). There are 14 residues in the CDR3. The V and J ends lost 6 bases and 12 bases respectively, with 20 bases between them. The germline CDR1 and CDR2 sequences are MNHNY and SVGAGI (reference sequence). As DNA, the CDR3 is TGTGCCAGCAGCTCACAGGCCCCAGGGGAAGAACTGTTTTTT. Encoded protein: CASSSQAPGEELFF.

The chain links TRBV11-3 to TRBJ1-1; no firm D call. The V end was cut by 1 base, the J end by 1 base, with 7 bases between. In germline, CDR1 is SGHNT, CDR2 YENEEA. The CDR3 has 14 residues. The CDR3, as DNA: TGTGCCAGCAGCTTAGGGCGGGGGAACACTGAAGCTTTCTTT. Residues: CASSLGRGNTEAFF. Full variable domain (rest looked up from reference TRBV11-3 and TRBJ1-1): EAGVVQSPRYKIIEKKQPVAFWCNPISGHNTLYWYLQNLGQGPELLIRYENEEAVDDSQLPKDRFSAERLKGVDSTLKIQPAELGDSAVYLCASSLGRGNTEAFFGQGTRLTVV.

The sample holds a few counts of this clone. The chain employs TRBV5-5 and TRBJ2-2; D remains unclear. Trimming took off 4 bases at V and 6 bases at J, with 10 bases between the two ends. Germline V gene data show CDR1 as SGHKS and CDR2 as YYEKEE (reference sequence). The CDR3 consists of 13 residues. The DNA of the CDR3 is TGTGCCAGCAGCCCCTTTGGGGCCGGGGAGCTGTTTTTT. As protein: CASSPFGAGELFF.

This chain joins TRBV5-4 and TRBJ2-3; D gene uncertain. Germline CDR1 reads SGHNT; CDR2 reads YYREEE (reference sequence). Trimming removed 4 bases from V and 0 bases from J, with 9 bases in between. The CDR3 extends over 14 amino acids. The CDR3 reads CASSTPSSTDTQYF. In DNA form, the CDR3 reads TGTGCCAGCAGCACCCCCAGTAGCACAGATACGCAGTATTTT.

A single count supports this clone. This chain uses TRBV19 with TRBJ2-2, with D possibly matching TRBD2 (6 bases). The CDR3 sequence is 16 residues long. V was cut by 4 bases and J by 5 bases, with 17 bases left in between. Germline V gene data show CDR1 as LNHDA and CDR2 as SQIVND (reference sequence). CDR3: CASSRRHSEGTGELFF. The DNA of the CDR3 is TGTGCCAGTAGTAGGCGACACTCGGAGGGGACCGGGGAGCTGTTTTTT.

This rearrangement joins TRBV12-5 to TRBJ2-7, with TRBD2 as a possible D gene (6 bases). This CDR3 has 14 amino acids. CDR1 is LGHNT, CDR2 FRNRAP, per germline. V shed 3 bases and J shed 3 bases, with 12 bases lying between them. CDR3 sequence (DNA): TGTGCTAGTGGTTTCAGGAGGGACGACTACGAGCAGTACTTC. Residues: CASGFRRDDYEQYF.

V usage is TRBV6-4 and J usage is TRBJ1-1; D remains unclear. Germline V gene sequence: CDR1 MRHNA, CDR2 SNTAGT. This CDR3 spans 12 amino acids. V gave up 7 bases and J gave up 6 bases, with 12 bases separating them. CDR3 region: CASTHADSEAFF. CDR3 in DNA: TGTGCCAGCACCCACGCGGATTCTGAAGCTTTCTTT.

The rearrangement uses TRBV6-5 and TRBJ2-5; D might be TRBD1 or TRBD2, each matching 5 bases. This CDR3 has 15 amino acids. CDR1 is MNHEY and CDR2 is SVGAGI in the germline V gene. V lost 4 bases and J lost 6, with 18 bases in between. CDR3 residues: CASSSGPTIGKTQYF. The CDR3 DNA is TGTGCCAGCAGTTCGGGACCTACTATAGGGAAGACCCAGTACTTC.

V is TRBV5-1 and J is TRBJ2-1; unclear D gene. CDR3 length: 14 amino acids. The germline V and J ends were trimmed by 6 bases and 5 bases, with 15 bases remaining between them. CDR1 and CDR2 (germline): SGHRS, YFSETQ. The CDR3 DNA follows: TGCGCCAGCAAGTTGGGTGCGGCAGACAATGAGCAGTTCTTC. Its protein is CASKLGAADNEQFF.

The V call is TRBV9, the J call TRBJ2-7, with D tentatively TRBD1 (6 bases). CDR3 length: 15 amino acids. In germline, CDR1 is SGDLS, CDR2 YYNGEE. V lost 0 bases and J 1 base, leaving 11 bases between the germline ends. Here the CDR3 reads CASSVAPGESYEQYF. The CDR3 bases are TGTGCCAGCAGCGTAGCGCCAGGGGAGTCCTACGAGCAGTACTTC. The whole variable domain, filled in from reference TRBV9 and TRBJ2-7, reads DSGVTQTPKHLITATGQRVTLRCSPRSGDLSVYWYQQSLDQGLQFLIQYYNGEERAKGNILERFSAQQFPDLHSELNLSSLELGDSALYFCASSVAPGESYEQYFGPGTRLTVT.

The V and J genes are TRBV7-2 and TRBJ1-2; D is possibly TRBD1 (5 bases). Germline assignment: CDR1 SGHTA and CDR2 FQGNSA. V was pared by 1 base and J by 5 bases, with 11 bases between. The CDR3 extends over 14 amino acids. The CDR3 DNA is TGTGCCAGCAGCTTAGGACAGACAGCATATGGCTACACCTTC. Its translation is CASSLGQTAYGYTF. The full variable domain, rest sourced from reference TRBV7-2 and TRBJ1-2, is GAGVSQSPSNKVTEKGKDVELRCDPISGHTALYWYRQSLGQGLEFLIYFQGNSAPDKSGLPSDRFSAERTGGSVSTLTIQRTQQEDSAVYLCASSLGQTAYGYTFGSGTRLTVV.

This clone has just a few counts. The chain employs TRBV14 and TRBJ2-2; D gene ambiguous. Germline V CDR1 and CDR2: SGHDN, FVKESK. The CDR3 has 14 residues. V dropped 0 bases and J dropped 5 bases, with 7 bases sitting between them. The CDR3 DNA follows: TGTGCCAGCAGCCAAGAACGCGTGACCGGGGAGCTGTTTTTT. As protein: CASSQERVTGELFF.

The chain joins TRBV6-5 to TRBJ1-1; no clear D. V lost 0 bases and J 7 bases, leaving 9 bases between the germline ends. The CDR3 sequence is 13 residues long. In germline, CDR1 is MNHEY, CDR2 SVGAGI. The CDR3 coding sequence is TGTGCCAGCAGTTACTCGGCACCTTATGAAGCTTTCTTT. As protein: CASSYSAPYEAFF.

The V gene is TRBV18, the J gene TRBJ1-1; D gene uncertain. Germline V gives CDR1 KGHSH, CDR2 LQKENI. The CDR3 totals 13 residues. The V end was cut by 3 bases, the J end by 5 bases, with 10 bases between. CDR3 DNA: TGTGCCAGCTCACCGGAGACGCTAACTGAAGCTTTCTTT. It codes for CASSPETLTEAFF.

The CDR3 DNA reads TGTGCCCTAAACGTGGGGTGGGAAAACAATGAGCAGTTCTTC. It yields the protein CALNVGWENNEQFF. This chain links TRBV7-9 with TRBJ2-1; D is ambiguous. The V gene lost 11 bases and the J gene lost 5 bases, with 19 bases spanning the gap. This CDR3 spans 14 amino acids. Germline V gives CDR1 SEHNR, CDR2 FQNEAQ (reference sequence).

The chain uses TRBV10-3 and TRBJ1-2, with a weak D call TRBD1 (5 bases). CDR1 is ENHRY, CDR2 SYGVKD, per germline. V was pared by 4 bases and J by 4 bases, with 16 bases between. This CDR3 is 15 amino acids long. CDR3 amino acids: CAISGVGASSYGYTF. The CDR3 bases are TGTGCCATCAGTGGGGTAGGGGCCTCGAGCTATGGCTACACCTTC.